The T cell receptor beta chain under discussion was sequenced for a study of regulatory T cells in long-lasting Graves disease. Findings and limits, study-wide: Possibly, too few samples lowered accuracy. There was favoring of TRBV28, TRBJ1-2 and TRBJ2-5 in persistent disease.

This clonotype was observed many times. Its antigen is unknown. Time point meaning: newly diagnosed GD, antithyroid drugs for less than 3 months. The TCR library was made from RNA that had been extracted from PBMCs in TRIzol. TCR beta libraries were built with iRepertoire HTBI primers and Arm-PCR of CDR3 regions. TCRdb recomputed calls from the multiplex PCR reads with MiXCR, one row per CDR3 protein. This table has around 500,000 distinct CDR3 sequences, 15% to 20% appearing once. V lost 5 bases and J lost 13, with 14 bases in between. The CDR3 consists of 11 residues. Germline CDR1 and CDR2: LGHDT and YNNKEL (reference sequence). These data are also associated with another study on T cells in Graves' hyperthyroidism and ophthalmopathy.

This material consisted of peripheral blood mononuclear cells (PBMCs), taken at new diagnosis, from a patient treated with antithyroid drugs. This sequence was found in a woman aged 40 to 65 with Graves disease. The chain has TRBV3-1 and TRBJ2-5, with D tentatively TRBD1 (5 bases). This chain's CDR3 is CASSTGRTMYF. In nucleotides, the CDR3 is TGTGCCAGCAGCACAGGACGGACGATGTACTTC.